This is a list of T cell receptor beta chains from one sample in a study of cytomegalovirus exposure and HLA in healthy donors. Only in-frame clones appear in the TCRdb table, and some are missing; sequencing was by immunoSEQ multiplex PCR. The sample has 250,000 to 350,000 clones; just over 85% are singletons. The material sequenced was PBMCs. The receptor set was obtained from a man aged 35-49 years in good health and CMV-seropositive. The conserved cysteine and the conserved F or W are not part of the CDR3 here. D genes are given only for firm matches.

. TRBV2 ASTLQPTDTQY
. TRBV9 ASSVDRLSGNTIY
TRBD2 TRBV28 ASSPSPGGRPKY
. TRBV6-5 ASSYTRTSTDTQY
TRBD2 TRBV7-9 SSRPSTSGGYEQY
. TRBV5-5 ASSQVDRGNTEAF
TRBD1 TRBV28 ASSLRGQVANYGYT
. TRBV7-8 ASSLDRAATNEKLF
TRBD2 TRBV29-1 SVGSGRGVNEQF
TRBD2 TRBV5-4 ASSLDYRTSGYEQY
. TRBV7-9 ASSLVIAGIYNEQF
TRBD2 TRBV6-6 ASSKGAGADTQY
TRBD2 TRBV4-2 ASSFSAGVSYNEQF
TRBD2 TRBV29-1 SPRLAGEDTQY
TRBD2 TRBV6-5 ASIAAGSGETQY
TRBD1 TRBV18 ASSPRQGDTEAF
. TRBV18 ASSPPGAGTDTQY
TRBD2 TRBV6-5 ASSYSTSGATQY
. TRBV19 ASSMVRYNEQF
. TRBV5-8 ASSQGTLSGNTIY
TRBD2 TRBV2 ASSVDGRTNEQF
. TRBV25-1 ASSDPGQDNEQF
TRBD1 TRBV19 ASSIGPGGTEAF
. TRBV9 ASSGGGLAVYNEQF
. TRBV19 ASRGAAEAF
TRBD1 TRBV7-9 ASSFPGQIYNEQF
. TRBV11-2 ASSLALSGPYEQY
TRBD1 TRBV29-1 SVRSGGAYNEQF
. TRBV4-1 ASSQDTPFGVPGELF
TRBD2 TRBV9 ASSPRLAGFTGELF
. TRBV4-3 ASSQDHSSGNTIY
. TRBV5-6 ASSLGAGDYGYT
TRBD2 TRBV6-6 ASLTSGRNEQY
TRBD2 TRBV6-5 ASSGTSGSYEQY
TRBD2 TRBV11-3 ASSTSRLAGGHNEQY
TRBD2 TRBV28 ASSLSGRKTEQY
TRBD1 TRBV19 ASSMTGASTDTQY
TRBD2 TRBV2 AKGTTTWDEQY
TRBD2 TRBV4-1 ASSHSSGSNEQF
TRBD1 TRBV2 ASSVPYTGTGGVTGELF
TRBD2 TRBV11-2 ASSFGLAGEPTNTGELF
. TRBV6-5 ASSMTDNRIYGYT
TRBD2 TRBV27 ASSPSPGLPWY
TRBD1 TRBV9 ASSARQGSTDTQY
. TRBV20-1 SARRRDTQY
. TRBV28 ASTSRGYGYT
TRBD2 TRBV5-5 ASSLTRGRARGKTQY
TRBD2 TRBV5-1 ASSLVISRGISAGGPGAEQF
TRBD1 TRBV29-1 SVGDSSRGGYT
TRBD2 TRBV5-1 ASSLEGSSGVQETQY
. TRBV10-1 ASNERSETQY
. TRBV5-1 ASSDLTGIFTDTQY